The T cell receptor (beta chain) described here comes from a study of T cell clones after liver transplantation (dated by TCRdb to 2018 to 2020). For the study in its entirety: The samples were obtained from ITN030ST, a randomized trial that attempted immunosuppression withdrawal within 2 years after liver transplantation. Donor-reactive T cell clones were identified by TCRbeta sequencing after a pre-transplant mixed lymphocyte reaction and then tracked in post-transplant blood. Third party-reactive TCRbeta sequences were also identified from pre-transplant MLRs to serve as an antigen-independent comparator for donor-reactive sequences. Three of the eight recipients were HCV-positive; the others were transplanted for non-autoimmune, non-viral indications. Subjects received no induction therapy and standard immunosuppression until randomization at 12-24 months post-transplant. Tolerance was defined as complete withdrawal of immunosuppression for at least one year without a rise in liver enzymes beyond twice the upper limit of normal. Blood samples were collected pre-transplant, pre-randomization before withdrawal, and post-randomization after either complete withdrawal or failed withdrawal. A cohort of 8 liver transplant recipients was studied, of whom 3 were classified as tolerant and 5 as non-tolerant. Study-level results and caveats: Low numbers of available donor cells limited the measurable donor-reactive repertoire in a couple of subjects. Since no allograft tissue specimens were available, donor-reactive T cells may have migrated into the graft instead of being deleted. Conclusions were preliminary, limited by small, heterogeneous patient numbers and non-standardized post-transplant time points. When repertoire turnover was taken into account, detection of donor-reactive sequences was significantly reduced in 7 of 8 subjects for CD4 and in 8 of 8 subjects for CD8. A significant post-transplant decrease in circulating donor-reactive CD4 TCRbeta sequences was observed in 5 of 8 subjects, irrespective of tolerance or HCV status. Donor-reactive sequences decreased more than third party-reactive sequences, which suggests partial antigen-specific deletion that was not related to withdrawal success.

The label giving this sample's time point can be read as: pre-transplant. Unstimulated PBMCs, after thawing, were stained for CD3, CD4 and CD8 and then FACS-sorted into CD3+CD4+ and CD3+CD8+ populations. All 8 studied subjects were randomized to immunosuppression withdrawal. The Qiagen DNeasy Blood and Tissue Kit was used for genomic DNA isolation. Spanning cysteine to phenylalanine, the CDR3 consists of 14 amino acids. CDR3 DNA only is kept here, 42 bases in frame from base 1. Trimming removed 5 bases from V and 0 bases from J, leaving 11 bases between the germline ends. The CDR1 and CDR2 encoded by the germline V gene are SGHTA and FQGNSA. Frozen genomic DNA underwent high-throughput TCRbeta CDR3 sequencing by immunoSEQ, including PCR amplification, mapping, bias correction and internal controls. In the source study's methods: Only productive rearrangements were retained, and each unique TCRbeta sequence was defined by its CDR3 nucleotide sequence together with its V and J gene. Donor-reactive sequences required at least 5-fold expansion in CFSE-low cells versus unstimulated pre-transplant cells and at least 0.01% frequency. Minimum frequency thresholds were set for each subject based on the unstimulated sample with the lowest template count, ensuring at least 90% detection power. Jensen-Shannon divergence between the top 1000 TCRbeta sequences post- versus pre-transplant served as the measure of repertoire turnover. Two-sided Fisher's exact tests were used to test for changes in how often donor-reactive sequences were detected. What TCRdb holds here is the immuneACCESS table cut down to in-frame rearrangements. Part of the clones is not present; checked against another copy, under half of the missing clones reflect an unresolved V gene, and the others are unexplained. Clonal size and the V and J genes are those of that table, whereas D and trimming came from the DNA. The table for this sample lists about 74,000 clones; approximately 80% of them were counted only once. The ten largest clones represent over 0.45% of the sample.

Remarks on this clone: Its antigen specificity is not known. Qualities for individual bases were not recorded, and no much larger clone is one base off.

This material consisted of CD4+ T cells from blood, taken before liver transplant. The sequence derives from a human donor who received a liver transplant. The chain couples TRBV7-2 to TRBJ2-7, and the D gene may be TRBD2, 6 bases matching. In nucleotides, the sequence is TGTGCCAGCAGCCCCCGGCGGGACTCCTACGAGCAGTACTTC. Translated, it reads CASSPRRDSYEQYF.